The clone carrying this T cell receptor (beta chain) was recorded at least ten times. The antigen is undetermined. This sample was taken from a study of glioma-infiltrating T cells. Using RNA template, CDR3s of TCR alpha and beta were amplified with iRepertoire arm-PCR. Tissue mRNA or PBMC total RNA, 100-400 ng, went into one-step reverse transcription and amplification. TCRdb reprocessed the multiplex PCR reads with MiXCR, giving one entry per CDR3 protein. The sample lists about 130,000 distinct CDR3 sequences; approximately 24% were seen once. Study-level points and caveats: CDR3 overlap between tissue and blood was very small. Above-expected tissue-blood divergence occurred in all gliomas, most in low-grade ones.

This CDR3 region has 14 residues. V gave up 5 bases and J gave up 7 bases; unmatched junction bases: 7. Germline CDR1 reads LNHNV; CDR2 reads YYDKDF (reference sequence). The source material was glioma tissue, nonneoplastic brain tissue, or PBMCs (not recorded which). The V call is TRBV15, the J call TRBJ2-2, with 7 bases matching TRBD2. The TCR was taken from a human donor with low-grade glioma or glioblastoma, undergoing nonglioma brain surgery, or in good health (not recorded which). CDR3 bases: TGTGCCACCAGCCGGGACGGGAGGATCGGGGAGCTGTTTTTT. As protein: CATSRDGRIGELFF.